The text below deals with one T cell receptor (beta chain). Its antigen is not known. Sequencing was performed with immunoSEQ multiplex PCR; in TCRdb, only in-frame clones are kept and a portion is missing. Among some 2,500,000 clones, 80% to 95% were seen once, and the ten largest hold more than 0.35%. Study donors comprised healthy, HIV-negative adults devoid of recent acute infection or vaccination. The authors divided CD4+ cells into CD45RA+ naive and CD45RA-negative memory subsets. This sample is part of a study of shared clonotypes between healthy human individuals. Study-wide results and limits: Clonotype sharing across a few donors was observed for about 5.2% of naive CD4 clonotypes. Relative to clonotypes present in all four donors, those not shared had lower generation probabilities.

The CDR3 totals 16 residues. V gave up 0 bases and J gave up 2 bases, with 13 bases separating them. CDR1 is SGHRS, CDR2 YFSETQ, per germline. This TCR came from a man aged 18 to 30 in good health. Some clones in this sample may be carry-over from other donors' samples. J is TRBJ2-3 and V is TRBV5-1, with D uncertain. Sequencing was performed on naive CD4+ T cells from PBMCs. The sample's subset: CD45RA+ positively selected. The CDR3 region has the DNA TGCGCCAGCAGCTTGGGGACGCAAAGAACCACAGATACGCAGTATTTT. This encodes CASSLGTQRTTDTQYF.